This T cell receptor beta chain originates from a study of blood T cell repertoires in COVID-19. For the study at large: Sources were T cells, B-cell-depleted T cells, or PBMCs; the material itself was cDNA or gDNA.

Trimming removed 0 bases at V and 6 bases at J, with 18 bases between. Germline lookup yields CDR1 LNHDA and CDR2 SQIVND (reference sequence). This CDR3 region has 17 residues. The data were produced by immunoSEQ multiplex PCR, yet TCRdb's version contains in-frame clones alone and is incomplete. The table lists 140,000 or so clones, approximately 86% of them singletons. This clonotype was sampled from a human donor in a cohort sampled during active COVID-19. This chain connects TRBV19 to TRBJ1-5; a weak D match, TRBD1 (5 bases). Input material: peripheral blood. The CDR3 nucleotides are TGTGCCAGTAGTATAGATCTATTTTCAGGGTCAGGTCAGCCCCAGCATTTT. This sequence encodes CASSIDLFSGSGQPQHF.